These T cell receptor beta chains were read from a single sample in a study of cytomegalovirus exposure and HLA in healthy donors. The repertoire was sequenced with immunoSEQ multiplex PCR; TCRdb's copy has only in-frame clones and lacks some. The sample yields about 89,000 clones, over 60% seen once. The sequencing sample was made of PBMCs. All receptors come from a man between 25 and 39 years old in good health and CMV-seronegative. The CDR3 runs from the conserved cysteine through the conserved F or W. A D gene is named only where the DNA matches it firmly. Where a row states a size, it is once, few, many or the class of an expanded clone; other rows omit it.

v_call	clone_size	j_call	d_call	cdr3_aa	cdr3_nt
TRBV19	many	TRBJ1-1	-	CASSRGLSTEAFF	TGTGCCAGTAGTAGGGGCTTAAGCACTGAAGCTTTCTTT
TRBV5-4	-	TRBJ2-1	TRBD1	CASSPGGYKGDEQFF	TGTGCCAGCAGCCCAGGGGGTTATAAGGGCGATGAGCAGTTCTTC
TRBV4-3	-	TRBJ2-1	-	CASSQDARPGHNNEQFF	TGCGCCAGCAGCCAAGATGCGAGACCCGGACACAACAATGAGCAGTTCTTC
TRBV4-1	-	TRBJ2-1	TRBD1	CASSPPGGSVVEQFF	TGCGCCAGCAGCCCCCCAGGGGGCTCCGTGGTTGAGCAGTTCTTC
TRBV6-5	-	TRBJ2-3	-	CASSPSGMGTDTQYF	TGTGCCAGCAGCCCTTCGGGGATGGGCACAGATACGCAGTATTTT
TRBV15	-	TRBJ2-7	TRBD1	CATSKSSHYHDRAIVEQYF	TGTGCCACCAGCAAAAGCTCTCATTATCATGACAGGGCAATCGTCGAGCAGTACTTC
TRBV4-1	-	TRBJ1-1	-	CASSQDGEANTEAFF	TGCGCCAGCAGCCAAGATGGCGAGGCGAACACTGAAGCTTTCTTT
TRBV28	-	TRBJ2-7	TRBD2	CASSLTSVTYEQYF	TGTGCCAGCAGTTTGACTAGCGTCACCTACGAGCAGTACTTC
TRBV28	-	TRBJ1-5	-	CASSLLPGGNSNQPQHF	TGTGCCAGCAGTTTATTACCAGGAGGAAATAGCAATCAGCCCCAGCATTTT
TRBV11-2	-	TRBJ2-1	TRBD2	CASSSPGTSGSHNEQFF	TGTGCCAGCAGCTCGCCCGGGACTAGCGGGAGTCACAATGAGCAGTTCTTC
TRBV13	-	TRBJ2-7	-	CASSTRTEQYF	TGTGCCAGCAGCACCAGAACCGAGCAGTACTTC
TRBV9	few	TRBJ1-3	-	CASSPRGMGPSSGNTIYF	TGTGCCAGCAGCCCCAGAGGTATGGGGCCTAGCTCTGGAAACACCATATATTTT
TRBV29-1	-	TRBJ2-7	TRBD2	CSVEGYRTSEDYEQYF	TGCAGCGTTGAAGGGTATCGGACTAGCGAGGACTACGAGCAGTACTTC
TRBV28	-	TRBJ1-3	-	CASSPDRGETVRNTIYF	TGTGCCAGCAGCCCGGACAGAGGGGAAACGGTGAGGAACACCATATATTTT
TRBV28	-	TRBJ2-5	TRBD1	CASRRQGGETQYF	TGTGCCAGCAGGAGACAGGGGGGTGAGACCCAGTACTTC